A single sample is the source of the 7 T cell receptor beta chains below, sequenced in a study of response to subunit inactivated influenza vaccine. TCRdb reanalysed the RT-PCR reads using MiXCR and keeps one entry per CDR3 protein. The profile shows 500,000 or so distinct CDR3 sequences, approximately 15% of them singletons. Sequenced material: CD4+ T cells sorted from PBMCs, taken less than 30 months after vaccination. These receptors were collected from a man aged 50 to 69 who received an inactivated influenza vaccine.

The chain links TRBV7-8 to TRBJ2-5; D may be TRBD1 (6 bases). The CDR3 spans 16 residues. The V and J ends lost 4 bases and 2 bases respectively, with 17 bases between them. Germline V gene sequence: CDR1 SGHVS, CDR2 FQNEAQ. CDR3 DNA: TGTGCCAGCAGCTGGGGTCCTTGGGACACACAAGAGACCCAGTACTTC. Translation: CASSWGPWDTQETQYF.

This clonotype was recorded many times. The V gene is TRBV12-3 or TRBV12-4, the J gene TRBJ1-6; tentatively, D is TRBD1 (6 bases). The V end lost 6 bases, the J end lost 16 bases, and 16 bases lay between the germline ends. The length of the CDR3 is 12 residues. The CDR3 nucleotides are TGTGCCAGCAGCCCTAGGGGGGTAGGTCTCCACTTT. Encoded protein: CASSPRGVGLHF.

At least ten counts were recorded for this clonotype. V is TRBV20-1 and J is TRBJ1-1, with D perhaps TRBD1 (5 bases). This CDR3 has 14 amino acids. The germline V gene has CDR1 DFQATT and CDR2 SNEGSKA (reference sequence). The ends were cut back, 3 bases at V and 3 bases at J, with 14 bases in the middle. CDR3 protein: CSASPGGWDTEAFF. The CDR3 DNA is TGCAGTGCTAGTCCGGGGGGATGGGACACTGAAGCTTTCTTT.

V gene TRBV6-5 combines with J gene TRBJ1-2, with unresolved D. The germline CDR1 and CDR2 sequences are MNHEY and SVGAGI. The CDR3 runs to 18 residues. Trimming shortened V by 0 bases and J by 5 bases, and 22 bases separated the two germline ends. In DNA form, the CDR3 reads TGTGCCAGCAGTTACTCACCCAATCAAGTCACTGGGCCATATGGCTACACCTTC. Its translation: CASSYSPNQVTGPYGYTF.

This clonotype was observed a handful of times. CDR3 residues: CASSYSPGRDTEAFF. The CDR3 DNA reads TGTGCCAGCAGTTACTCTCCGGGGAGAGACACTGAAGCTTTCTTT. V and J are TRBV6-2 or TRBV6-3 and TRBJ1-1; D is ambiguous. V was trimmed by 0 bases and J by 3 bases, leaving 11 bases between them. Germline values: CDR1 MNHEY, CDR2 SVGEGT. CDR3 length: 15 residues.

This clonotype was recorded a few times. The chain is built from TRBV12-3 or TRBV12-4 and TRBJ2-1; TRBD2 might be the D (5 bases). Trimming shortened V by 6 bases and J by 4 bases, and 16 bases separated the two germline ends. The CDR3 spans 15 residues. The CDR3 reads CASSQRRPEYNEQFF. The CDR3 region has the DNA TGTGCCAGCAGCCAGCGGCGGCCTGAATACAATGAGCAGTTCTTC.

This clonotype was counted many times. The chain uses TRBV29-1 and TRBJ1-2; D possibly corresponds to TRBD1 (5 bases). The length of the CDR3 is 12 residues. Germline CDR1 reads SQVTM; CDR2 reads ANQGSEA. Trimming took off 6 bases at V and 4 bases at J, with 12 bases between the two ends. For the CDR3, the DNA is TGCAGCGTGACCCAGGGAGGCTATGGCTACACCTTC. Translation: CSVTQGGYGYTF.